The text below deals with one T cell receptor (beta chain). Its antigen is still unknown. Libraries were prepared by immunoSEQ multiplex PCR; TCRdb keeps only in-frame clonotypes and omits some of them. The data contain fewer than 20,000 clones, 70% to 80% of them singletons. This entry comes from a study of CD4 T cells in relation to SARS-CoV-2 and coronaviruses. Study-level background: The restricting HLA molecule for shared crossreactive spike epitopes was mapped.

Unexposed donor CD4+ T cells date from about 2011-2018, before the COVID-19 pandemic. The cells were cultured for under 13 days before CD4+ T cells were isolated. Around 2 million PBMCs per well were cultured with around 9.9 IU/ml IL-2. Germline V lookup: CDR1 LGHDT, CDR2 YNNKEL (reference sequence). J gave up 7 bases and V 4 bases, and 8 bases lay outside the gene matches. The CDR3 totals 15 residues. The sample consisted of CD4+ T cells from PBMCs, cultured in vitro. The rearrangement joins TRBV3-1 (or the pseudogene TRBV3-2) to TRBJ2-2; 8 nucleotides agree with TRBD2. The TCR originated in a human donor in good health. The CDR3 region is CASSLGGGRIGELFF. CDR3 nucleotides: TGTGCCAGCAGCCTCGGCGGGGGGCGCATCGGGGAGCTGTTTTTT.